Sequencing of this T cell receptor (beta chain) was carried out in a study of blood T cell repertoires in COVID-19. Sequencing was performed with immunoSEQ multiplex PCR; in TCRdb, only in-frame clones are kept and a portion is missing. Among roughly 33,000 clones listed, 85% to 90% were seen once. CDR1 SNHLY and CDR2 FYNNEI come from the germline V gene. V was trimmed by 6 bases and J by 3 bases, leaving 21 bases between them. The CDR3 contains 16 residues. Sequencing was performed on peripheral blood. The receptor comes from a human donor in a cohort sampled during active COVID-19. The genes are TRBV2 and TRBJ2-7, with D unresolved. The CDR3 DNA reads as TGTGCCAGCAGCTCTGACCTTATTCACCCGGGCTACGAGCAGTACTTC. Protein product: CASSSDLIHPGYEQYF.